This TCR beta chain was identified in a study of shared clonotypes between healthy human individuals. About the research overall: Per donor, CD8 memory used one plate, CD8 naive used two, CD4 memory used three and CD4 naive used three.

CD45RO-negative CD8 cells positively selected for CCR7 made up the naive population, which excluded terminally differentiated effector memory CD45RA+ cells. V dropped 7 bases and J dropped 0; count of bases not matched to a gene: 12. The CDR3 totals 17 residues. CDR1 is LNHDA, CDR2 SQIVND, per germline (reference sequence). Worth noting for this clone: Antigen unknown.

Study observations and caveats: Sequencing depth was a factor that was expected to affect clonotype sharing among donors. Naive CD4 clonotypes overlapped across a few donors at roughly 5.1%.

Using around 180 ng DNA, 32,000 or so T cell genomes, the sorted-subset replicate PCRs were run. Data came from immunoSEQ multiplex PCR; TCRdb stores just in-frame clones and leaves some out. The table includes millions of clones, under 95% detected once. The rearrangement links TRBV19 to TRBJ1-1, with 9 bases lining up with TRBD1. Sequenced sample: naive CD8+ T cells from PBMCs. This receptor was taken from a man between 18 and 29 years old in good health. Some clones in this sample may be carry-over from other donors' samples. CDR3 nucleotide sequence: TGTGCCAGTACCCATTTCGGGGACAGGGAGATGAACACTGAAGCTTTCTTT. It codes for CASTHFGDREMNTEAFF.